A selection of T cell receptor beta chains follows, all from one sample in a study of T cell responses to AZD1222 COVID-19 vaccine. This table comes from immunoSEQ multiplex PCR, and its TCRdb copy is limited to in-frame clones, with some not included. There are around 83,000 clones in the sample; about 82% occur only once, and approximately 9% lies in the top ten. The starting material was peripheral blood, obtained on day 0 of AZD1222 vaccination. All receptors derive from an adult in good health. CDR3s include the opening cysteine and the closing phenylalanine or tryptophan. D genes are given only for firm matches. Part of the rows lack a size; the others show once, few, many or a class for expanded clones.

j_gene	d_gene	abundance	v_gene	CDR3nt	CDR3aa
TRBJ1-4	.	.	TRBV7-6	TGTGCCAGCAGCTTACTTCCCGCAACTAATGAAAAACTGTTTTTT	CASSLLPATNEKLFF
TRBJ2-1	.	.	TRBV7-2	TGTGCCAGCAGCTTAGCGCCTCAACTGGAGTACAATGAGCAGTTCTTC	CASSLAPQLEYNEQFF
TRBJ2-7	TRBD1	.	TRBV6-2/TRBV6-3	TGTGCCAGCAGCGACGCCGACAGGGCCTCCTACGAGCAGTACTTC	CASSDADRASYEQYF
TRBJ2-7	.	.	TRBV10-3	TGTGCCATCAGTGAATTAGCCTACGAGCAGTACTTC	CAISELAYEQYF
TRBJ2-4	TRBD2	.	TRBV19	TGTGCCAGTAGTATGGGGACTAGCGGGAGGCGGAGAAACATTCAGTACTTC	CASSMGTSGRRRNIQYF
TRBJ2-2	TRBD2	.	TRBV19	TGTGCCAGTAGTCAACTAGCGGGGGGGCCGACCGGGGAGCTGTTTTTT	CASSQLAGGPTGELFF
TRBJ1-5	TRBD1	.	TRBV12-5	TGTGCTAGTGCCCTGGGGACAGATAGCAATCAGCCCCAGCATTTT	CASALGTDSNQPQHF
TRBJ1-5	.	once	TRBV2	TGTGCCAGCAGGGCAAGGGGGGGCAATCAGCCCCAGCATTTT	CASRARGGNQPQHF
TRBJ1-2	.	.	TRBV12-2	TGTGCAAGTCGCTTAGGTGCAGATGCAAACTATGGCTACACCTTC	CASRLGADANYGYTF
TRBJ1-3	.	.	TRBV6-5	TGTGCCAGCACTGGGGCCCGGAGCTCTGGAAACACCATATATTTT	CASTGARSSGNTIYF
TRBJ2-2	.	.	TRBV10-2	TGCGCCAGCAAGAAGAATACCGGGACCGAGAACACCGGGGAGCTGTTTTTT	CASKKNTGTENTGELFF
TRBJ2-7	TRBD1	.	TRBV18	TGTGCCAGCTCACCAGGCGGACAGGGGTTGGGGGAGCAGTACTTC	CASSPGGQGLGEQYF
TRBJ1-4	TRBD1	.	TRBV13	TGTGCCAGCAGCCCCCGGACAGGGGCTAATGAAAAACTGTTTTTT	CASSPRTGANEKLFF
TRBJ1-4	.	.	TRBV4-1	TGCGCCAGCAGCCAAGATAGCTGGGGACGGGAAAAACTGTTTTTT	CASSQDSWGREKLFF
TRBJ1-2	.	.	TRBV12-2	TGTGCAAGTCGCTTAAACTATGGCTACACCTTC	CASRLNYGYTF
TRBJ1-2	.	.	TRBV5-5	TGTGCCAGCAGCTTGCCCCCCCCCAGCTATGGCTACACCTTC	CASSLPPPSYGYTF
TRBJ1-6	.	.	TRBV12-3/TRBV12-4	TGTGCCAGCAGTTTACAGGGACCACCCCTCCACTTT	CASSLQGPPLHF
TRBJ1-2	.	.	TRBV30	TGTGCCTGGAGTGCGGTGGGATATGGCTACACCTTC	CAWSAVGYGYTF
TRBJ1-1	.	.	TRBV19	TGTGCCAGTAGCTATTCGGGGGAAGCTTTCTTT	CASSYSGEAFF
TRBJ2-7	.	.	TRBV28	TGTGCCAGTGACCAGGGGGTCGGGAGATCCTACGAGCAGTACTTC	CASDQGVGRSYEQYF
TRBJ1-1	.	.	TRBV5-4	TGTGCCAGCAGCAATGGGCTGAACACTGAAGCTTTCTTT	CASSNGLNTEAFF
TRBJ2-5	.	once	TRBV10-2	TGCGCCAGCAAGAAGGAAGTTGGTACCCAGTACTTC	CASKKEVGTQYF
TRBJ1-1	.	.	TRBV9	TGTGCCAGCAGCATCTGGGACGGAAAGAACACTGAAGCTTTCTTT	CASSIWDGKNTEAFF
TRBJ1-4	.	.	TRBV18	TGTGCCAGCTCACGTAGCCCTGCTAATGAAAAACTGTTTTTT	CASSRSPANEKLFF
TRBJ2-2	TRBD1	.	TRBV9	TGTGCCAGCAGCGAGAGCCCGGGACAGGGGGTGACGAACACCGGGGAGCTGTTTTTT	CASSESPGQGVTNTGELFF
TRBJ2-1	TRBD2	.	TRBV15	TGTGCCACCAGCAGAGATCTAGCGGGGAATGGGGAGCAGTTCTTC	CATSRDLAGNGEQFF
TRBJ1-1	.	few	TRBV7-9	TGTGCCAGCAGCTTAGGAGGAACAGGCCAAGCTTTCTTT	CASSLGGTGQAFF
TRBJ1-2	.	.	TRBV2	TGTGCCAGCAGTGAAGCGGGGAGGGAACGGCTCTGGGGCTACACCTTC	CASSEAGRERLWGYTF
TRBJ2-7	TRBD2	.	TRBV6-5	TGTGCCAGCAGGGGGGGTAGCGGGGCCTACGAGCAGTACTTC	CASRGGSGAYEQYF
TRBJ1-4	.	.	TRBV3-1/TRBV3-2	TGTGCCAGCAGCCAACGGTGGGGGCGAGATGAAAAACTGTTTTTT	CASSQRWGRDEKLFF
TRBJ2-2	.	.	TRBV9	TGTGCCAGCAGCGTAGGGGGTCCCACCGGGGAGCTGTTTTTT	CASSVGGPTGELFF
TRBJ1-2	TRBD1	.	TRBV5-1	TGCGCCAGCAGCTTGTTAGGGGACAGGGGGAACTATGGCTACACCTTC	CASSLLGDRGNYGYTF
TRBJ2-3	TRBD2	.	TRBV2	TGTGCCAGCGGGACTAGTGGGAGGCGAGATACGCAGTATTTT	CASGTSGRRDTQYF
TRBJ2-7	.	.	TRBV29-1	TGCAGCGTTGGGGACGGTTACGAGCAGTACTTC	CSVGDGYEQYF
TRBJ1-2	.	.	TRBV28	TGTGCCAGCAGTTTAGTGACAGCGGGGATTAACTATGGCTACACCTTC	CASSLVTAGINYGYTF
TRBJ2-7	TRBD2	.	TRBV15	TGTGCCACCAGCACCGTGGGGCTAGCGGGAGGACACGAGCAGTACTTC	CATSTVGLAGGHEQYF
TRBJ2-3	.	once	TRBV2	TGTGCCAGCTCGTCGAGGGGCCCCGGTGGGGGTACGCAGTATTTT	CASSSRGPGGGTQYF
TRBJ2-7	TRBD1	.	TRBV6-5	TGTGCCAGCAGTTCTGAACAGGGGGCCAACGAGCAGTACTTC	CASSSEQGANEQYF
TRBJ2-7	.	.	TRBV5-1	TGCGCCAGCAGCTTGGGAGGGGGGAGTCGCGAGCAGTACTTC	CASSLGGGSREQYF
TRBJ2-7	.	.	TRBV10-2	TGCGCCAGCAAGAAAGGGCAGGGGGGCTACGAGCAGTACTTC	CASKKGQGGYEQYF
TRBJ2-1	TRBD1	few	TRBV15	TGTGCCACCAGCAGAACAGGGACAGGAGCTATCAAAGAGTTCTTC	CATSRTGTGAIKEFF
TRBJ1-4	.	.	TRBV9	TGTGCCAGCAGCGTAGGGGCTTTTAATGAAAAACTGTTTTTT	CASSVGAFNEKLFF
TRBJ2-7	.	.	TRBV27	TGTGCCAGCATGGGAGGAGCTTCCTACGAGCAGTACTTC	CASMGGASYEQYF
TRBJ1-4	TRBD1	few	TRBV14	TGTGCCAGCAGCCAAGATTATATGGACAGGGTTCGAGAAAAACTGTTTTTT	CASSQDYMDRVREKLFF
TRBJ2-5	.	.	TRBV12-3/TRBV12-4	TGTGCCAGCAGCCTCCTCCACCAAGAGACCCAGTACTTC	CASSLLHQETQYF
TRBJ1-1	TRBD1	once	TRBV19	TGTGCCAGTAGTCTGGGGGACAGGGGGATAGCTTTCTTT	CASSLGDRGIAFF
TRBJ2-7	.	.	TRBV27	TGTGCCAGCAGTCCTTCAGTCCCGGGACACTTCTACGAGCAGTACTTC	CASSPSVPGHFYEQYF
TRBJ2-7	.	.	TRBV30	TGTGCCTGGAGTGTTTCCTACGAGCAGTACTTC	CAWSVSYEQYF
TRBJ1-5	TRBD1	many	TRBV28	TGTGCCAGCAGTCCGGACAGGGGTCGAGATCAGCCCCAGCATTTT	CASSPDRGRDQPQHF
TRBJ2-5	TRBD2	once	TRBV4-1	TGCGCCAGCAGCCAAGACGGTAGCGGGAGACCAGAGACCCAGTACTTC	CASSQDGSGRPETQYF
TRBJ2-7	.	.	TRBV20-1	TGCAGTACAACCGGGTGGAACGAGCAGTACTTC	CSTTGWNEQYF
TRBJ1-5	.	.	TRBV5-1	TGCGCCAGCAGCTTGGGTTCGGATCAGCCCCAGCATTTT	CASSLGSDQPQHF
TRBJ2-7	.	once	TRBV4-3	TGCGCCAGCAGCCAAGATGAAAAAGGGCGGCAGTACTTC	CASSQDEKGRQYF
TRBJ2-1	TRBD1	few	TRBV25-1	TGTGCCAGCACCGGGGAAGGGGACAGGGCCTACAATGAGCAGTTCTTC	CASTGEGDRAYNEQFF
TRBJ2-7	TRBD2	.	TRBV28	TGTGCCGCCAATAGCGGGAGAAACTACGAGCAGTACTTC	CAANSGRNYEQYF
TRBJ1-6	TRBD1	.	TRBV6-2/TRBV6-3	TGTGCCAGCAGTGATCGGACAGGGGGCAATTCACCCCTCCACTTT	CASSDRTGGNSPLHF